Below are 23 T cell receptor beta chains sequenced from a single sample in a study of vaccination and CD4 T cells after COVID-19. TCRdb itself ran the PCR reads through MiXCR, one entry per CDR3 protein. The sample has over 20,000 distinct CDR3 sequences, about three fifths seen once. The material was CD4+ T cells from blood, obtained before SARS-CoV-2 vaccination. The receptors originated from a human donor who had recovered from COVID-19.

This rearrangement joins TRBV20-1 to TRBJ2-3, with D possibly matching TRBD2 (6 bases). There are 14 residues in the CDR3. With 3 bases removed from V and 2 bases from J, the gap between germline ends came to 12 bases. Germline CDR1 DFQATT, CDR2 SNEGSKA (reference sequence). CDR3 sequence reads: CSARGTENTDTQYF. The CDR3 DNA sequence: TGCAGTGCTAGGGGGACTGAAAACACAGATACGCAGTATTTT.

V usage is TRBV4-3 and J usage is TRBJ1-5, with no clear D. CDR1 is LGHNA, CDR2 YSLEER, per germline. V was clipped by 1 base and J by 6 bases, with 13 bases between them. This CDR3 has 15 amino acids. CDR3 in amino acids: CASSQAVGVGQPQHF. The CDR3 DNA reads as TGCGCCAGCAGCCAAGCTGTTGGGGTAGGTCAGCCCCAGCATTTT.

The J gene is TRBJ1-6, the V gene TRBV9, with D hard to call. The CDR3 runs to 12 residues. Germline CDR1 reads SGDLS; CDR2 reads YYNGEE. The V end lost 0 bases, the J end lost 8 bases, and 3 bases lay between the germline ends. CDR3 DNA sequence: TGTGCCAGCAGCGTAGATGATTCACCCCTCCACTTT. It codes for CASSVDDSPLHF.

The rearrangement links TRBV10-3 to TRBJ2-3, with TRBD1 identical over 7 bases. CDR1 ENHRY and CDR2 SYGVKD come from the germline V gene. This CDR3 region has 19 residues. V lost 2 bases to trimming and J lost 2 bases; unmatched junction nucleotides: 16. The DNA of the CDR3 is TGTGCCATCAGTGAGCCTCCGGGACAGACACCCGAACACACAGATACGCAGTATTTT. It yields the protein CAISEPPGQTPEHTDTQYF.

The chain recombines TRBV11-2 with TRBJ2-3; 8 nucleotides line up with TRBD2. V shed 5 bases, J shed 5 bases, and the junction held 9 bases outside the gene matches. Germline V lookup: CDR1 SGHAT, CDR2 FQNNGV. This CDR3 contains 15 residues. DNA of the CDR3: TGTGCCAGCAGCCTTAGCAGCGGGAGAGGAGATACGCAGTATTTT. Its translation: CASSLSSGRGDTQYF.

The rearrangement uses TRBV24-1 and TRBJ2-5; D not resolved. Looked up from germline, CDR1 is KGHDR and CDR2 is SFDVKD. The CDR3 has 15 residues. Trimming pared 4 bases from V and 5 bases from J, leaving 16 bases between. CDR3 DNA: TGTGCCACCAGTGACGGCAGGAATAGTGTGGAGACCCAGTACTTC. Its translation: CATSDGRNSVETQYF.

The chain recombines TRBV6-1 with TRBJ1-5, with 8 bases lining up with TRBD1. V dropped 5 bases and J dropped 5; count of bases not matched to a gene: 8. Germline assignment: CDR1 MNHNS and CDR2 SASEGT. This CDR3 has 15 amino acids. As DNA, the CDR3 is TGTGCCAGCAGTCCCGGGACAGGTAAAGATCAGCCCCAGCATTTT. Amino acid sequence: CASSPGTGKDQPQHF.

This chain connects TRBV6-8 to TRBJ2-5; 8 bases agree with TRBD1. The CDR3 has 14 amino acids. V shed 8 bases and J 1 base; nucleotides not matched to a gene: 6. Germline CDR1 MNHGY, CDR2 SAAAGT. CDR3 in DNA: TGTGCCAGCGGACAGGGAGATTGCCAAGAGACCCAGTACTTC. It specifies CASGQGDCQETQYF.

The CDR3 nucleotides read TGTGCCAGCAGCCACGAGGGATACAATCAGCCCCAGCATTTT. Protein sequence: CASSHEGYNQPQHF. The chain employs TRBV6-2 or TRBV6-3 and TRBJ1-5; D ambiguous. CDR1 is MNHEY and CDR2 is SVGEGT in the germline V gene. V dropped 6 bases and J dropped 3 bases, with 12 bases sitting between them. The CDR3 consists of 14 residues.

CDR3 sequence (DNA): TGCAGTGCTAGAGATTTGCGTAGCGCTCACAATGAGCAGTTCTTC. Its protein is CSARDLRSAHNEQFF. V is TRBV20-1 and J is TRBJ2-1, with D maybe TRBD2 (5 bases). CDR3 length: 15 amino acids. V gave up 0 bases and J gave up 5 bases, with 14 bases separating them. The germline V gene has CDR1 DFQATT and CDR2 SNEGSKA (reference sequence).

This chain uses TRBV5-4 with TRBJ2-3, with a tentative D call TRBD1 (6 bases). The germline gives CDR1 SGHNT, CDR2 YYREEE (reference sequence). The CDR3 contains 14 residues. The ends were cut back, 3 bases at V and 2 bases at J, with 10 bases in the middle. The DNA for the CDR3 is TGTGCCAGCAGCTCCCAGGGGCCCACAGATACGCAGTATTTT. As protein: CASSSQGPTDTQYF.

This chain uses TRBV5-1 with TRBJ2-2, with D perhaps assigned TRBD1 or TRBD2 (5 bases each). The V end was cut by 0 bases, the J end by 1 base, with 13 bases between. Germline-derived CDR1 and CDR2 are SGHRS and YFSETQ. The CDR3 is 17 residues long. The CDR3 coding sequence is TGCGCCAGCAGCTTGGCCTTTGGGGCGGGGAACACCGGGGAGCTGTTTTTT. Translated: CASSLAFGAGNTGELFF.

The CDR3 DNA is TGTGCCACCAGTACGGCGGGGACTAGTACTTACAATGAGCAGTTCTTC. It translates to CATSTAGTSTYNEQFF. This chain connects TRBV24-1 to TRBJ2-1, with TRBD2 matching 8 bases. Germline CDR1 is KGHDR and CDR2 is SFDVKD. V shed 6 bases, J shed 4 bases, and the junction held 10 bases outside the gene matches. CDR3 length equals 16 residues.

This clonotype came up once. V is TRBV20-1 and J is TRBJ2-2; 11 bases fit TRBD1. V lost 6 bases, J lost 7 bases, and 4 bases stayed unmatched. Germline V gene lookup returns CDR1 DFQATT and CDR2 SNEGSKA (reference sequence). The CDR3 has 13 residues. The CDR3 DNA is TGCAGTGCCATAGGGACAGGGGGCGGGGAGCTGTTTTTT. Translating gives CSAIGTGGGELFF.

The gene calls are TRBV20-1 and TRBJ2-7; TRBD1 is a possible D gene (6 bases). Trimming removed 3 bases from V and 6 bases from J, with 21 bases in between. CDR3 length: 15 residues. Germline assignment: CDR1 DFQATT and CDR2 SNEGSKA (reference sequence). CDR3 sequence (DNA): TGCAGTGCTAGCGGGGCTGGGGGCCAGCGCATCGAGCAGTACTTC. It is translated as CSASGAGGQRIEQYF.

This clonotype was observed a handful of times. This rearrangement joins TRBV6-5 to TRBJ1-6; D possibly corresponds to TRBD1 (6 bases). Trimming removed 4 bases at V and 5 bases at J, with 12 bases between. This CDR3 comprises 15 residues. Looked up from germline, CDR1 is MNHEY and CDR2 is SVGAGI. The CDR3 sequence is CASSSYDRNNSPLHF. For the CDR3, the DNA is TGTGCCAGCAGTTCCTACGACAGGAATAATTCACCCCTCCACTTT.

In this sample, this clonotype turned up a few times. The rearrangement uses TRBV25-1 and TRBJ1-5; D is unresolved. The CDR3 is made up of 21 amino acids. V was cut by 0 bases and J by 0 bases, with 24 bases left in between. Looked up from germline, CDR1 is MGHDK and CDR2 is SYGVNS. The CDR3 protein is CASSEYLSEPATFYSNQPQHF. The CDR3 coding sequence is TGTGCCAGCAGTGAATATCTTAGCGAGCCCGCGACCTTTTATAGCAATCAGCCCCAGCATTTT.

The CDR3 loop reads CASSNQWRGETQYF. The CDR3 DNA is TGTGCCAGCAGCAACCAGTGGCGCGGGGAGACCCAGTACTTC. This rearrangement joins TRBV6-2 or TRBV6-3 to TRBJ2-5; maybe TRBD2 (5 bases). V lost 6 bases to trimming and J lost 5 bases, with 16 bases between them. The germline gives CDR1 MNHEY, CDR2 SVGEGT. The CDR3 spans 14 residues.

Points on this clonotype: An end of the junction differs from the germline gene, which may be a read error. V usage is TRBV6-1 and J usage is TRBJ2-5; D is undetermined. This CDR3 is 12 amino acids long. Germline V gene data show CDR1 as MNHNS and CDR2 as SASEGT. This CDR3 reads CAGRPSQETQYF. Here the CDR3 DNA reads TGTGCCGGCAGACCCAGCCAAGAGACCCAGTACTTC.

This clonotype was seen more than once but under ten times. The J gene is TRBJ2-1, the V gene TRBV6-1; 15 bases map to TRBD2. The CDR3 has 14 amino acids. In germline, CDR1 is MNHNS, CDR2 SASEGT. Losses at the gene ends were 6 bases for V and 12 bases for J; bases not matched to a gene: 6. CDR3 coding DNA: TGTGCCAGCAGGGGACTAGCGGGAGGCGGGGGGCAGTTCTTC. Translated: CASRGLAGGGGQFF.

The gene calls are TRBV7-2 and TRBJ2-7; 7 nucleotides line up with TRBD1. The CDR3 is 14 residues long. Trimming cost V 2 bases and J 4 bases; bases outside gene matches: 5. CDR1 and CDR2 from the germline V gene are SGHTA and FQGNSA. This CDR3 reads CASSLNTGEYEQYF. The CDR3 region has the DNA TGTGCCAGCAGCTTAAATACAGGGGAATACGAGCAGTACTTC.

The genes are TRBV20-1 and TRBJ2-3; 11 nucleotides agree with TRBD2. The CDR3 has 18 amino acids. J gave up 5 bases and V 6 bases, and 19 bases lay outside the gene matches. Germline assignment: CDR1 DFQATT and CDR2 SNEGSKA (reference sequence). DNA for the CDR3: TGCAGTGCGAACGGACTAGCGGGTCCCCGGTCGATGGAAGATACGCAGTATTTT. Protein sequence: CSANGLAGPRSMEDTQYF.

The genes are TRBV20-1 and TRBJ1-1, with TRBD1 as a possible D gene (5 bases). CDR1 and CDR2 from the germline V gene are DFQATT and SNEGSKA (reference sequence). The ends were cut back, 0 bases at V and 3 bases at J, with 11 bases in the middle. This CDR3 has 14 amino acids. The CDR3 reads CSARDSPGDTEAFF. The CDR3 DNA reads TGCAGTGCTAGAGATTCCCCGGGGGACACTGAAGCTTTCTTT.